This T cell receptor (beta chain) was captured by sequencing in a study of a mutant IDH1 vaccine in newly diagnosed glioma. The wider study: The initiation of vaccination occurred 4-6 weeks after radiotherapy alone, or with temozolomide cycles. Treated individuals were around 62% male and approximately 38% female, averaging approximately 40 years of age. Earlier therapy was either radiotherapy, temozolomide, or both, and most got both.

Time point given: week 23, last vaccination. One vaccine dose held 300 ug of mutant IDH1 20-mer peptide and came with topical imiquimod. The study, taken as a whole, reports: Any relationship between pseudoprogression and changes in top peripheral T cell clonotypes seemed absent.

About this clone itself: The antigen remains undetermined.

The method was immunoSEQ multiplex PCR; TCRdb's version includes in-frame clones alone and lacks a portion of them. This sample carries about 82,000 clones, over 75% of them seen once, and the ten largest clones take roughly 2.2%. V was clipped by 6 bases and J by 2 bases, with 21 bases between them. Germline CDR1 reads SGHDT; CDR2 reads YYEEEE. This CDR3 is built from 17 residues. The chain combines TRBV5-6 with TRBJ2-1; D might be TRBD2 (6 bases). The receptor's source is a man younger than 40 with glioma. Some clones in this sample may be carry-over from other donors' samples. The sample here was PBMCs, taken from a glioma patient whose treatment included an IDH1 peptide vaccine. CDR3 sequence reads: CASIPGLGTGAYNEQFF. In DNA form, the CDR3 reads TGTGCCAGCATCCCCGGTCTAGGGACGGGGGCCTACAATGAGCAGTTCTTC.